The sequence of this T cell receptor (beta chain) was determined in a study of T-cell memory formation after mild COVID-19 (dated by TCRdb to about 2021). General notes on the study: TCR sequence clusters from the two donors were largely donor specific. In a couple of donors, T-cell clones that expanded and contracted after mild COVID-19 were tracked by sequencing TCRalpha and TCRbeta repertoires over time. The cohort was made up of two young adult volunteers, one female and one male, who were previously healthy.

PBMCs were isolated by Ficoll-Paque density gradient centrifugation. Findings and caveats that apply to the study as a whole: From day 15 to 85, contracting clones showed balanced CD4/CD8 phenotypes, whereas a second wave of clones that expanded from day 15 to 37 leaned towards CD4+. Whether the second-wave clones peaking on day 37 were SARS-CoV-2 specific was not confirmed. Some responding clones were detected in pre-infection memory, which suggested that pre-existing cross-reactive memory T cells had joined the SARS-CoV-2 response. Contracting CD4+ clones were found mainly in CM and EM memory subsets, while CD8+ clones were enriched in EMRA. Only a couple of mild cases were covered in the study, and larger cohorts including severe cases with pre-infection samples were considered necessary.

V loses 7 bases, J loses 2 bases, and the germline ends lie 12 bases apart. Including cysteine and phenylalanine, the CDR3 has 14 amino acids. CDR3 DNA only is kept here, 42 bases in frame from base 1. CDR1 is given as SNHLY and CDR2 as FYNNEI, both from the germline V gene. Sequencer: Illumina NovaSeq 6000. TCRalpha and TCRbeta cDNA libraries were constructed by 5'RACE with constant-segment primers, with sample barcodes and unique molecular identifiers being introduced. Trizol reagent was used to extract RNA from every sample. Library amplification was performed in two PCR steps, and a second sample barcode and Illumina TruSeq adapters were introduced in the second step. Libraries were sequenced on an Illumina NovaSeq with 2 x 150 bp paired-end reads. Regarding the original processing steps: Reads were demultiplexed and collapsed into UMI-guided consensus sequences with migec v1.2.7. Using mixcr v2.1.11, UMI consensuses were aligned to TRA and TRB V and J templates and then assembled into clonotypes. Clonotypes were classified as expanded or contracted when called significant by both edgeR and NoisET, with noise models trained on biological replicates. For edgeR calls, the cutoffs were a false discovery rate-adjusted p below 0.01 and a log2 fold-change threshold of 1. As an exploratory analysis of dynamics, max-normalized trajectories of the 1000 most abundant clonotypes were examined with PCA combined with hierarchical clustering. The CD4 or CD8 phenotype of responding clones was assigned using the separately sequenced CD4+ and CD8+ repertoires. TCRdb ran its own pipeline on the public reads, namely fastp trimming at Q25 and MiXCR clone calling, and kept in-frame beta chains. All rows with the same CDR3 protein become a single entry with the most common DNA and genes. TCRdb's processing, not the authors' own work, is the source of the V and J calls. The sample table holds about 270,000 distinct CDR3 sequences, of which 15% to 20% were seen once. The ten largest clones capture 20% to 25% of the sample.

Comments on this clonotype: Its antigen is currently not known. No base qualities exist here, and no much larger clone lies one base off it.

The source material was PBMCs or a T cell subset sorted from them (not recorded which). The chain is made from TRBV2 and TRBJ1-5; TRBD1 is perhaps the D gene, given 6 matching bases. The receptor's source is a man aged 18 to 35 who had mild COVID-19 (a few samples of this study predate the infection). The sample titles of this study are shuffled in the database, so cell type and time point are left out; the donor was told from shared clones. The CDR3 amino acid sequence is: CASMGAGGNQPQHF. The DNA is as follows: TGTGCCAGCATGGGGGCTGGGGGCAATCAGCCCCAGCATTTT.